This note documents a single T cell receptor (beta chain) sequence. Its antigen is still unknown. No quality values exist for individual bases; no much larger clone is one base distant. Enrolling through a virtual design, the prospective study's participants ranged in age from roughly 18 to 95 years and lived across some 23 United States geographic areas. In the prospective study, cohorts were assigned on the basis of participant-reported clinical history obtained from a screening survey and a study questionnaire. For ImmuneRACE Cohort 3, a participant was defined as recovered based on two consecutive negative NP/OP PCR tests, clearance by a healthcare professional, or resolution of symptoms. Mobile phlebotomists in the prospective study collected whole blood, serum and a nasopharyngeal or oropharyngeal swab from every participant. Additional blood draws and questionnaires over a roughly two-month period could optionally be provided by prospective study participants. Prospective study blood samples were shipped either frozen or at room temperature before DNA extraction.

This entry is derived from a study of blood T cell repertoires in COVID-19 (dated by TCRdb to 2019 to 2021). Turning to the overall study: Samples covering the acute and convalescent phases of COVID-19 were provided by collaborators in the United States, Italy and Spain. The dataset comprised deeply sampled blood TCRbeta repertoires from subjects exposed to, actively infected with, or recovered from COVID-19. Where HLA class I and class II types were available, the types were taken from metadata supplied by the sample provider, not from assay-based typing. The material from the prospective study consisted of cDNA or gDNA derived from T cells, B-cell-depleted T cells, or PBMCs. The sample metadata nearly always contained a de-identified subject ID, COVID-19 status, age in years and sex. The repertoires were released in a freely available public database meant as a resource for research on the immune response to SARS-CoV-2. The samples were drawn from two sources: the first 160 participants of the ongoing ImmuneRACE study, and 1,000 to 1,500 subjects contributed by 6 global collaborators. Here is what the overall study found, with its caveats: The amount of clinical and demographic metadata varied by source and participant and was provided uncurated.

In the germline V gene, CDR1 corresponds to MGHRA and CDR2 to YSYEKL. The cysteine opens and the phenylalanine closes a CDR3 of 16 amino acids. Left in the record is the CDR3 DNA by itself, 48 bases read in frame from the first base. Trimming takes 6 bases off V and 3 bases off J; junction bases not matched to a gene: 11. TCRbeta CDR3 regions were amplified from genomic DNA by means of the immunoSEQ Assay, a bias-controlled multiplex PCR. Under the source paper's analysis protocol: The number of nucleated cells in each sample was estimated from the amplification of reference gene primers within the assay. To quantify the absolute abundance of each unique TCRbeta CDR3 rearrangement, sequence reads were collapsed and filtered. For each sample, productive Simpson clonality was calculated as the square root of Simpson's diversity index over productive rearrangements. What TCRdb holds here is the immuneACCESS table cut down to in-frame rearrangements. Part of the clones is not present; checked against another copy, under half of the missing clones reflect an unresolved V gene, and the others are unexplained. The DNA was the basis for D and trimming; V, J and clone size are from that table. The sample profile shows about 160,000 clones; about 85% of them were found once. About 8.6% of the sample rests with the top ten.

The TCR sequence derives from a woman aged 45-60 years who had recovered from COVID-19. Sequenced material: PBMCs or T cells enriched from blood (not recorded which). The chain is made from TRBV4-1 and TRBJ2-7; 10 central nucleotides agree with TRBD2. The CDR3 protein: CASSSTIAGGIYEQYF. The DNA sequence is as follows: TGCGCCAGCAGTTCAACTATAGCGGGGGGTATCTACGAGCAGTACTTC.